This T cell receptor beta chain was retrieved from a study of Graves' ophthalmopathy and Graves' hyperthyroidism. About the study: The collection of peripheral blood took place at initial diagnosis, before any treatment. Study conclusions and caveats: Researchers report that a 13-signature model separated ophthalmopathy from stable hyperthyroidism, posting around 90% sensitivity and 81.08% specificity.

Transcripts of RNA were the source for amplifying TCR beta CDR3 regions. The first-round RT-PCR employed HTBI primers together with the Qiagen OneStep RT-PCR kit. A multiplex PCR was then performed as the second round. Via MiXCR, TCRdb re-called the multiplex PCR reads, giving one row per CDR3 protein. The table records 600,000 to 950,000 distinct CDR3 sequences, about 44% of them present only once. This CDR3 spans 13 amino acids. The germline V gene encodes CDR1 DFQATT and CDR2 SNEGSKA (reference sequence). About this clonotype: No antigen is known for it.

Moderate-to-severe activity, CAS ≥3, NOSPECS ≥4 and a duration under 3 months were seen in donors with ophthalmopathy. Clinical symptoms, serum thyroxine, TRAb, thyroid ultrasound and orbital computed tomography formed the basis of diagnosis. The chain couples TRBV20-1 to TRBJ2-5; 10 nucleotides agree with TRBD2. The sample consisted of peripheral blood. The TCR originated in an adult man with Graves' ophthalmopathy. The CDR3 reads CSLGAGGKETQYF. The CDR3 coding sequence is TGCAGCCTCGGAGCGGGGGGGAAGGAGACCCAGTACTTC.